These 31 T cell receptor beta chains were sequenced from one sample in a study of CD8 T cells in Susac syndrome. The authors reverse transcribed about 0.5 to 1 ug RNA with random hexamers. TCRdb itself ran the immunoSEQ multiplex PCR reads through MiXCR, one entry per CDR3 protein. Of under 200,000 distinct CDR3 sequences in the sample, about 96% were seen once. The sample was CD4+ T cells from PBMCs. These receptors originate from a human donor with Susac syndrome.

The genes are TRBV28 and TRBJ2-5, with D perhaps matching TRBD1 or TRBD2 (5 bases each). CDR3 length equals 15 residues. Trimming pared 4 bases from V and 5 bases from J, leaving 17 bases between. Per the germline V gene, CDR1 is MDHEN and CDR2 is SYDVKM. CDR3 sequence (DNA): TGTGCCAGCAGTTCCCCGTCTCGGGGCGTTGAGACCCAGTACTTC. Translation gives CASSSPSRGVETQYF. Full variable domain (outside the CDR3, taken from reference TRBV28 and TRBJ2-5): DVKVTQSSRYLVKRTGEKVFLECVQDMDHENMFWYRQDPGLGLRLIYFSYDVKMKEKGDIPEGYSVSREKKERFSLILESASTNQTSMYLCASSSPSRGVETQYFGPGTRLLVL.

The J gene is TRBJ2-3, the V gene TRBV9, with 9 positions matching TRBD2. Germline CDR1 SGDLS, CDR2 YYNGEE. Trimming cost V 0 bases and J 6 bases; bases outside gene matches: 8. The length of the CDR3 is 16 residues. In DNA, the CDR3 is TGTGCCAGCAGCGTAGTGGGCGGGGGGGCAGGTGATACGCAGTATTTT. It encodes CASSVVGGGAGDTQYF.

This chain joins TRBV2 and TRBJ1-1; D is unresolved. Trimming shortened V by 7 bases and J by 10 bases, and 13 bases separated the two germline ends. The CDR3 totals 11 residues. The V gene's germline CDR1 is SNHLY and CDR2 FYNNEI. The CDR3 loop reads CASKTVEAAFF. The DNA for the CDR3 is TGTGCCAGCAAGACCGTGGAGGCAGCTTTCTTT.

This chain links TRBV5-1 with TRBJ2-3; D remains ambiguous. There are 14 residues in the CDR3. The germline CDR1 and CDR2 sequences are SGHRS and YFSETQ. Trimming took 4 bases from V and 2 from J, leaving 11 bases between them. The CDR3 DNA follows: TGCGCCAGCAGCAACCCCGTATCCACAGATACGCAGTATTTT. Translation: CASSNPVSTDTQYF.

This sequence joins TRBV14 and TRBJ2-7; D might be TRBD2 (5 bases). V dropped 8 bases and J dropped 4 bases, with 18 bases sitting between them. Germline lookup yields CDR1 SGHDN and CDR2 FVKESK. This CDR3 contains 14 residues. CDR3 nucleotide sequence: TGTGCCAGCTCCCCCGAAGATCTAGCTTACGAGCAGTACGTC. Protein: CASSPEDLAYEQYV.

This rearrangement joins TRBV29-1 to TRBJ1-5; D is unclear. Between the trimmed V and J ends, which lost 0 bases and 7 bases, there was a span of 7 bases. The V gene's germline CDR1 is SQVTM and CDR2 ANQGSEA. The CDR3 covers 12 residues. The CDR3 DNA reads as TGCAGCGTTGAAGATCTTGGCCAGCCCCAGCATTTT. This codes for CSVEDLGQPQHF.

The chain uses TRBV4-2 and TRBJ1-1; the match to TRBD1 covers 8 bases. Unmatched junction bases numbered 8, after V lost 4 bases and J lost 1 base. This CDR3 has 16 amino acids. The germline V gene has CDR1 LGHNA and CDR2 YNFKEQ. In nucleotides, the CDR3 is TGTGCCAGCAGCCTCGGACAGGGTCGTCAGAACACTGAAGCTTTCTTT. This gives the protein CASSLGQGRQNTEAFF.

For the CDR3, the DNA is TGTGCCAGCAGCCCCACTGAGCTGCGCCAAGAGACCCAGTACTTC. The encoded protein is CASSPTELRQETQYF. The V and J genes are TRBV7-6 and TRBJ2-5; D gene uncertain. Trimming removed 5 bases from V and 1 base from J, with 14 bases in between. CDR3 size: 15 residues. Germline values: CDR1 SGHVS, CDR2 FNYEAQ.

The chain is built from TRBV28 and TRBJ2-4; the match to TRBD2 covers 7 bases. The CDR3 sequence is 13 residues long. The V segment lost 5 bases and the J segment 8 bases; nucleotides outside the gene matches: 6. Per germline, CDR1 MDHEN and CDR2 SYDVKM. CDR3 nucleotides: TGTGCCAGCAGTGGTGGGGGGAGGGACATTCAGTACTTC. Protein: CASSGGGRDIQYF.

The chain has TRBV27 and TRBJ2-1, with D possibly TRBD1 on 5 matching bases. The CDR3 is 13 residues long. Germline V gene data show CDR1 as MNHEY and CDR2 as SMNVEV (reference sequence). V was cut by 5 bases and J by 4 bases, with 9 bases left in between. In nucleotides, the CDR3 is TGTGCCAGCAGTACCCGACAGTACAATGAGCAGTTCTTC. Translating gives CASSTRQYNEQFF.

This sequence joins TRBV7-2 and TRBJ2-7; tentative D call: TRBD1 (6 bases). The ends were cut back, 10 bases at V and 3 bases at J, with 22 bases in the middle. This CDR3 is 15 amino acids long. The V gene's germline CDR1 is SGHTA and CDR2 FQGNSA. The CDR3 nucleotides read TGTGCCACCTCCCAATACGGGACACAATACTACGAGCAGTACTTC. Amino acid sequence: CATSQYGTQYYEQYF.

This rearrangement joins TRBV29-1 to TRBJ1-3, with D unresolved. This CDR3 has 12 amino acids. Germline V gene lookup returns CDR1 SQVTM and CDR2 ANQGSEA. Trimming pared 8 bases from V and 0 bases from J, leaving 8 bases between. The chain's CDR3 is CSLLHSGNTIYF. The CDR3 nucleotides are TGCAGCTTACTTCACTCTGGAAACACCATATATTTT.

The chain carries TRBV5-1 and TRBJ2-7; a weak D match, TRBD2 (5 bases). The germline gives CDR1 SGHRS, CDR2 YFSETQ. V dropped 5 bases and J dropped 5 bases, with 17 bases sitting between them. CDR3 length equals 14 residues. CDR3 amino acids: CASRPGGSRNEQYF. The CDR3, as DNA: TGCGCCAGCAGACCGGGTGGGAGTCGCAACGAGCAGTACTTC.

The chain carries TRBV20-1 and TRBJ2-7; D ambiguous. Germline CDR1 is DFQATT and CDR2 is SNEGSKA (reference sequence). The CDR3 has 10 amino acids. V was clipped by 3 bases and J by 5 bases, with 5 bases between them. The CDR3 sequence: CSASLNEQYF. The CDR3 nucleotides read TGCAGTGCTAGCTTAAACGAGCAGTACTTC.

This chain uses TRBV5-1 with TRBJ1-1; 7 nucleotides match TRBD1. The length of the CDR3 is 13 residues. Germline CDR1 reads SGHRS; CDR2 reads YFSETQ. The J segment lost 7 bases and the V segment lost 5 bases, leaving 8 bases of the junction unmatched. CDR3 bases: TGCGCCAGCAGGACCGACAGGGCTGGTGAAGCTTTCTTT. Translating gives CASRTDRAGEAFF.

This clonotype was counted a single time. The chain combines TRBV29-1 with TRBJ2-1; 11 nucleotides align to TRBD2. The CDR3 totals 15 residues. The trim removed 5 bases at V and 9 bases at J, leaving 12 bases unmatched. CDR1 and CDR2 (germline): SQVTM, ANQGSEA. CDR3 region: CSVPGTSGSGGEQFF. CDR3 bases: TGCAGCGTTCCCGGGACTAGCGGATCGGGGGGTGAGCAGTTCTTC.

The chain's CDR3 is CASSSGRGTDTQYF. The CDR3 nucleotides are TGTGCCAGCAGCAGCGGAAGGGGCACAGATACGCAGTATTTT. The chain employs TRBV12-3 or TRBV12-4 and TRBJ2-3; weak D call: TRBD2 (5 bases). The V and J ends lost 6 bases and 1 base respectively, with 11 bases between them. The CDR3 sequence is 14 residues long.

The V call is TRBV20-1, the J call TRBJ2-3; 8 bases fit TRBD2. The CDR3 totals 17 residues. Germline assignment: CDR1 DFQATT and CDR2 SNEGSKA (reference sequence). The junction had 11 bases not matched to a gene; V was cut back by 0 bases and J by 3 bases. CDR3 nucleotides: TGCAGTGCTAGAGATCCCAGCGGAGCGGGAGTGACAGATACGCAGTATTTT. This gives the protein CSARDPSGAGVTDTQYF.

CDR3: CSVEGGRGDNGYTF. For the CDR3, the DNA is TGCAGCGTTGAAGGTGGGAGGGGAGACAATGGCTACACCTTC. The chain carries TRBV29-1 and TRBJ1-2, with a possible D match to TRBD1 (5 bases). Trimming stripped 1 base from V and 6 bases from J, with 15 bases between. CDR3 length equals 14 residues. The germline V gene has CDR1 SQVTM and CDR2 ANQGSEA.

V usage is TRBV20-1 and J usage is TRBJ2-5; TRBD2 might be the D (6 bases). This CDR3 is built from 13 residues. V was trimmed by 6 bases and J by 3 bases, leaving 14 bases between them. Germline V CDR1 and CDR2: DFQATT, SNEGSKA (reference sequence). In nucleotides, the CDR3 is TGCAGTGCCCCGGGGGAATCTGAAGAGACCCAGTACTTC. Amino acids: CSAPGESEETQYF.

The chain links TRBV5-1 to TRBJ1-6, with D uncertain. The CDR3 runs 13 residues. The germline V gene encodes CDR1 SGHRS and CDR2 YFSETQ. Trimming left V 4 bases short and J 7 bases short, with 9 bases between. Here the CDR3 reads CASSEAENSPLHF. Written as DNA, the CDR3 is TGCGCCAGCAGCGAGGCAGAGAATTCACCCCTCCACTTT.

The CDR3 nucleotides read TGCAGCGTTGCCAGGGGCACCGGGGAGCTGTTTTTT. Amino acid sequence: CSVARGTGELFF. The chain combines TRBV29-1 with TRBJ2-2; a weak D match, TRBD1 (6 bases). The ends were cut back, 4 bases at V and 4 bases at J, with 7 bases in the middle. Per the germline V gene, CDR1 is SQVTM and CDR2 is ANQGSEA. The CDR3 contains 12 residues.

This sequence joins TRBV2 and TRBJ1-6; D is uncertain. This CDR3 contains 14 residues. Germline values: CDR1 SNHLY, CDR2 FYNNEI. Trimming removed 3 bases from V and 7 bases from J, with 10 bases in between. The CDR3 spells CASSEWRANSPLHF. CDR3 bases: TGTGCCAGCAGTGAGTGGCGGGCCAATTCACCCCTCCACTTT.

The chain joins TRBV12-3 or TRBV12-4 to TRBJ2-5; 7 bases agree with TRBD2. The CDR3 runs to 14 residues. The junction had 0 bases not matched to a gene; V was cut back by 1 base and J by 1 base. CDR3: CASSLGTSQETQYF. For the CDR3, the DNA is TGTGCCAGCAGTTTAGGGACTAGCCAAGAGACCCAGTACTTC.

The chain joins TRBV5-1 to TRBJ1-2; D is ambiguous. CDR1 is SGHRS and CDR2 is YFSETQ in the germline V gene. Trimming cost V 5 bases and J 4 bases, with 6 bases left between them. The CDR3 loop spans 11 amino acids. The DNA for the CDR3 is TGCGCCAGCAGGGAAACCTATGGCTACACCTTC. Translation gives CASRETYGYTF. The full variable domain, in which reference TRBV5-1 and TRBJ1-2 provide the parts outside the CDR3, is KAGVTQTPRYLIKTRGQQVTLSCSPISGHRSVSWYQQTPGQGLQFLFEYFSETQRNKGNFPGRFSGRQFSNSRSEMNVSTLELGDSALYLCASRETYGYTFGSGTRLTVV.

V gene TRBV28 combines with J gene TRBJ2-7; tentative D call: TRBD2 (5 bases). V lost 5 bases, J lost 4 bases, and 9 bases lay in between. The CDR3 runs to 12 residues. From germline, CDR1 is MDHEN and CDR2 SYDVKM. The CDR3 bases are TGTGCCAGCAGTCCCCGAGGGTACGAGCAGTACGTC. Translated: CASSPRGYEQYV.

The chain carries TRBV15 and TRBJ2-6; D remains ambiguous. Trimming pared 0 bases from V and 0 bases from J, leaving 3 bases between. This CDR3 spans 15 amino acids. Germline CDR1 reads LNHNV; CDR2 reads YYDKDF (reference sequence). CDR3 region: CATSRDVSGANVLTF. The CDR3 region has the DNA TGTGCCACCAGCAGAGACGTCTCTGGGGCCAACGTCCTGACTTTC.

The chain carries TRBV30 and TRBJ2-1; D remains unclear. The CDR3 consists of 14 residues. Germline loops: CDR1 GTSNPN, CDR2 SVGIG (reference sequence). V dropped 4 bases and J dropped 0 bases, with 10 bases sitting between them. The CDR3 coding sequence is TGTGCCTGGATATCTGTCAACTCCTACAATGAGCAGTTCTTC. As protein: CAWISVNSYNEQFF.

The CDR3 here is CSVVGRYLETGTGRETQYF. The CDR3 bases are TGCAGCGTTGTAGGTCGATACCTGGAAACCGGGACAGGGAGGGAGACCCAGTACTTC. The J gene is TRBJ2-5, the V gene TRBV29-1; the match to TRBD1 covers 9 bases. The CDR3 runs 19 residues. From germline, CDR1 is SQVTM and CDR2 ANQGSEA. V lost 4 bases to trimming and J lost 5 bases; unmatched junction nucleotides: 23. Variable domain in full (rest from reference TRBV29-1 and TRBJ2-5): SAVISQKPSRDICQRGTSLTIQCQVDSQVTMMFWYRQQPGQSLTLIATANQGSEATYESGFVIDKFPISRPNLTFSTLTVSNMSPEDSSIYLCSVVGRYLETGTGRETQYFGPGTRLLVL.

The chain links TRBV7-3 to TRBJ2-5, with TRBD2 identical over 8 bases. Trimming at V came to 5 bases and at J to 5 bases, leaving 7 bases not matched to a gene. CDR1 SGHTA and CDR2 FQGTGA come from the germline V gene. This CDR3 spans 14 amino acids. The CDR3 nucleotides read TGTGCCAGCAGCCGTACGGGGGGGCCGGAGACCCAGTACTTC. Its translation is CASSRTGGPETQYF.

J is TRBJ2-1 and V is TRBV6-2 or TRBV6-3; either TRBD1 or TRBD2 may supply D (5 bases each). This CDR3 comprises 15 residues. Trimming pared 6 bases from V and 6 bases from J, leaving 18 bases between. Germline values: CDR1 MNHEY, CDR2 SVGEGT. Here the CDR3 DNA reads TGTGCCAGCAGCCCATCGGCGGGCAGGGTCAATGAGCAGTTCTTC. Protein: CASSPSAGRVNEQFF.